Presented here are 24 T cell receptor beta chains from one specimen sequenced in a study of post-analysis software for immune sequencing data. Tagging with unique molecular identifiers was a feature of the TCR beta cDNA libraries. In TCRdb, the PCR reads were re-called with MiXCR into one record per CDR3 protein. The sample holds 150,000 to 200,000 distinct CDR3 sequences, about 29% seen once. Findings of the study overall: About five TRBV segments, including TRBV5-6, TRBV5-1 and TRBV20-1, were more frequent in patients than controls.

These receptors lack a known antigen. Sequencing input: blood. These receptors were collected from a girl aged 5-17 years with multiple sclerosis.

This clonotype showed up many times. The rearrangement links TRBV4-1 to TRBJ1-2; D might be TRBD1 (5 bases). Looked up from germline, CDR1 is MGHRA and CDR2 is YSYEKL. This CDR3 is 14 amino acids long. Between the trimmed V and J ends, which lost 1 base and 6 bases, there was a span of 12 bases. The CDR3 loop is CASSQVEGSNGYTF. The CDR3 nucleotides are TGCGCCAGCAGCCAAGTGGAGGGGAGTAATGGCTACACCTTC.

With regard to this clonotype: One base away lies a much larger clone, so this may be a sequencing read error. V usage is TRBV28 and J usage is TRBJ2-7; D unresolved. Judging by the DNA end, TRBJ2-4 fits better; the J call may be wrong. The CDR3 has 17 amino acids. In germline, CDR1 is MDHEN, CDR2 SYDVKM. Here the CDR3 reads CASSLDREQITKNIQYF. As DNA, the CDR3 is TGTGCCAGCAGTTTAGATAGAGAACAGATAACCAAAAACATTCAGTACTTC.

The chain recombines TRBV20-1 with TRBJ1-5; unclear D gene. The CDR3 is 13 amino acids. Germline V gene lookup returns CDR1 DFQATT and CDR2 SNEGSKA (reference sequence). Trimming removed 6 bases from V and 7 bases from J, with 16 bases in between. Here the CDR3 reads CSAWGGLGQPQHF. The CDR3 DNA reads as TGCAGTGCCTGGGGAGGGCTAGGGCAGCCCCAGCATTTT.

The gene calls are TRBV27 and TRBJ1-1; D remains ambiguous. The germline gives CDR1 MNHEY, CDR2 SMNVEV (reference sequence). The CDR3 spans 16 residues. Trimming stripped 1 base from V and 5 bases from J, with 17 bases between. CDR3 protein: CASSLLPAPLVTEAFF. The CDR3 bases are TGTGCCAGCAGTTTATTACCAGCCCCGTTGGTGACTGAAGCTTTCTTT.

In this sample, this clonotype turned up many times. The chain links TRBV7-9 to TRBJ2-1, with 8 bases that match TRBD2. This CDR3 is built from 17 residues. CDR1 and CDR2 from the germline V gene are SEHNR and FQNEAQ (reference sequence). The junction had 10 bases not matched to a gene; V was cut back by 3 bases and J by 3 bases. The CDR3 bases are TGTGCCAGCAGCTTCTTGAGCGGGAGAGGGAACTACAATGAGCAGTTCTTC. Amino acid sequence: CASSFLSGRGNYNEQFF.

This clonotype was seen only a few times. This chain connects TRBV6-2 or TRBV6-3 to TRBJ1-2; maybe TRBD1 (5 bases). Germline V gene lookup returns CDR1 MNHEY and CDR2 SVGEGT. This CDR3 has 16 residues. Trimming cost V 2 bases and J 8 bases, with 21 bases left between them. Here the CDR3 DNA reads TGTGCCAGCAGTTACCACGCACCAGTCGGGGGTCGGGGCTACACCTTC. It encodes CASSYHAPVGGRGYTF.

CDR3 residues: CAWSVSSGTDTQYF. The CDR3 DNA follows: TGTGCCTGGAGTGTATCGAGCGGGACAGATACGCAGTATTTT. V and J are TRBV30 and TRBJ2-3; tentative D call: TRBD2 (6 bases). The CDR3 totals 14 residues. Germline values: CDR1 GTSNPN, CDR2 SVGIG (reference sequence). Trimming left V 0 bases short and J 3 bases short, with 10 bases between.

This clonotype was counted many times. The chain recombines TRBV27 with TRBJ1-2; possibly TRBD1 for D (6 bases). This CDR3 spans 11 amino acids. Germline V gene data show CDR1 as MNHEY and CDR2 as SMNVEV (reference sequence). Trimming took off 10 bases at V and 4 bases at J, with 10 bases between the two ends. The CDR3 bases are TGTGCCACCCGGACAGTCTATGGCTACACCTTC. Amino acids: CATRTVYGYTF.

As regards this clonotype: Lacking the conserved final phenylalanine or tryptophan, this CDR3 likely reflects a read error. The DNA of the CDR3 is TGTGCCAGCAGTCCGGACAGGGGGGTGAGAACAGATGCGCAGTATTCT. Residues: CASSPDRGVRTDAQYS. This chain connects TRBV12-3 or TRBV12-4 to TRBJ2-3, with TRBD1 identical over 10 bases. The CDR3 totals 16 residues.

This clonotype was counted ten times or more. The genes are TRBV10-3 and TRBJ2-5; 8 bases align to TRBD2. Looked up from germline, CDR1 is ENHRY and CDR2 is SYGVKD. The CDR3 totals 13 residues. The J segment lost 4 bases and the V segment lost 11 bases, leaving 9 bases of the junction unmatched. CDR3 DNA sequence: TGTGCCTCTAGCGGGTCATTGGGAGAGACCCAGTACTTC. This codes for CASSGSLGETQYF.

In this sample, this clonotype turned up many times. As DNA, the CDR3 is TGTGCCAGCAGCTACGTCGCGGAGTGGGATGAGCAGTTCTTC. Amino acids: CASSYVAEWDEQFF. The V call is TRBV5-4, the J call TRBJ2-1; D is unresolved. The CDR3 length is 14 residues. CDR1 and CDR2 from the germline V gene are SGHNT and YYREEE (reference sequence). Trimming shortened V by 3 bases and J by 8 bases, and 15 bases separated the two germline ends.

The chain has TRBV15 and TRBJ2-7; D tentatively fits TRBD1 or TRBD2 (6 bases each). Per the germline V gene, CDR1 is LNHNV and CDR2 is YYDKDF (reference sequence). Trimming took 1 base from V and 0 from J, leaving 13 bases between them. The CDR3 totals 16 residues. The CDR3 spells CATSRVGRGPSYEQYF. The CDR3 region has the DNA TGTGCCACCAGCAGAGTGGGACGGGGGCCCTCCTACGAGCAGTACTTC.

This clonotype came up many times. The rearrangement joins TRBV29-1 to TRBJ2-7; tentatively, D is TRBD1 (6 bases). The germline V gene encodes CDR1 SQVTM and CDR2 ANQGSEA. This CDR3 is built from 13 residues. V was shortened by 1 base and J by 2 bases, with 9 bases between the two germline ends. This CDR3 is CSVEGQGTYEQYF. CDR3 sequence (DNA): TGCAGCGTTGAAGGGCAGGGGACCTACGAGCAGTACTTC.

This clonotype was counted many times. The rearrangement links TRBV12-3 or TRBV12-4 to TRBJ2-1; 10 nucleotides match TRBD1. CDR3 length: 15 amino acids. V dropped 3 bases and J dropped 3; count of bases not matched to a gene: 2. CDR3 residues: CASSLTGGHYNEQFF. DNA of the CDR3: TGTGCCAGCAGTTTGACAGGGGGCCACTACAATGAGCAGTTCTTC.

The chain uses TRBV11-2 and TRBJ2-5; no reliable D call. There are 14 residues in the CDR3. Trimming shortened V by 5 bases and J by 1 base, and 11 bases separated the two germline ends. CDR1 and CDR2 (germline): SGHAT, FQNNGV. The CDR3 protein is CASSKDGFQETQYF. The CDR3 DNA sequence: TGTGCCAGCAGCAAGGACGGATTCCAAGAGACCCAGTACTTC.

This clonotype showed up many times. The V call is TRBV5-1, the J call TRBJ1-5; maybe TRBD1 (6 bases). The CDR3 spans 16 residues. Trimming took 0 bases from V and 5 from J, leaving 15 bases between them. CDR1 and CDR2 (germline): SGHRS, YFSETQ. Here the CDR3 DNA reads TGCGCCAGCAGCTTGGAGGCAGGGGACAAGGATCAGCCCCAGCATTTT. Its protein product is CASSLEAGDKDQPQHF.

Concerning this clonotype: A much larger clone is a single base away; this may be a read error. The CDR3 protein is CSRGVRDEQYF. CDR3 bases: TGCAGTAGGGGAGTACGGGATGAGCAGTACTTC. The chain links TRBV20-1 to TRBJ2-5, with D perhaps being TRBD1 or TRBD2 (5 bases each). CDR3 size: 11 residues. V was pared by 8 bases and J by 11 bases, with 18 bases between. From germline, CDR1 is DFQATT and CDR2 SNEGSKA (reference sequence).

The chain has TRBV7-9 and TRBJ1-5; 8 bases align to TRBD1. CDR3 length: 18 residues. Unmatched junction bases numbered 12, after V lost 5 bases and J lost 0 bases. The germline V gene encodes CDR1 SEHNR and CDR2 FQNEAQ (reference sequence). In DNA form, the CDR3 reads TGTGCCAGCAGCCCGGTCTTTGACAGGGGTTTTAGCAATCAGCCCCAGCATTTT. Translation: CASSPVFDRGFSNQPQHF.

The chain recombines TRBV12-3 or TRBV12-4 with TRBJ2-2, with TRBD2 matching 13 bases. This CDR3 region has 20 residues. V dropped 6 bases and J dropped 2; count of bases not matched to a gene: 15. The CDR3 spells CASSLIIPGLAGLNTGELFF. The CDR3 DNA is TGTGCCAGCAGCCTGATCATCCCGGGACTAGCGGGACTTAACACCGGGGAGCTGTTTTTT.

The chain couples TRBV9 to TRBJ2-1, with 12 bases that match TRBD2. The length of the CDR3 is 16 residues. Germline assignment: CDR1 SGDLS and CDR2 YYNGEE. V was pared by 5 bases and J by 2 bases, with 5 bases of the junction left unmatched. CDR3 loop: CASSRTSGGPYNEQFF. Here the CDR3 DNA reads TGTGCCAGCAGTCGAACTAGCGGGGGGCCCTACAATGAGCAGTTCTTC.

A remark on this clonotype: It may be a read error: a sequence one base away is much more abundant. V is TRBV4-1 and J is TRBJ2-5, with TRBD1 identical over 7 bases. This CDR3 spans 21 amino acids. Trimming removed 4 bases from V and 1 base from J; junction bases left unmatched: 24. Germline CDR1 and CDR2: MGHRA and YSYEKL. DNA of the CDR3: TGCGCCAGCAGCCGAGTGGCGGTAACCCGACAGGGAAGGGGGATCCAAGAGACCCAGTACTTC. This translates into CASSRVAVTRQGRGIQETQYF.

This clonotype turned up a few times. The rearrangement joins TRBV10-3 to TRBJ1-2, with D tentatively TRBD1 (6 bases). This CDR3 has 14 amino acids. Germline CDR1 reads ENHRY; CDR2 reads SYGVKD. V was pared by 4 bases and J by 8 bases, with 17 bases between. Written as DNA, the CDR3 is TGTGCCATCAGTGGGTCCGGCAGGGGAAGGGGCTACACCTTC. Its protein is CAISGSGRGRGYTF.

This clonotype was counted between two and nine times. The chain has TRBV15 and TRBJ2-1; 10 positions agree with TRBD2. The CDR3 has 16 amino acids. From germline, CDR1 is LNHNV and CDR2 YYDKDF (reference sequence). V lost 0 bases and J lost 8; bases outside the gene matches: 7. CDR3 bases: TGTGCCACCAGCAGAGATCGGGCTAGCGGGAGTTATGAGCAGTTCTTC. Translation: CATSRDRASGSYEQFF.

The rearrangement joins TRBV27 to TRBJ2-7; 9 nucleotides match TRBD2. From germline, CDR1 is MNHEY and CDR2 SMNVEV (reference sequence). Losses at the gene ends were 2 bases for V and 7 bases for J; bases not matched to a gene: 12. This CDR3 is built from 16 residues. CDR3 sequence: CASSLGSGREGNEQYF. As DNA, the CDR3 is TGTGCCAGCAGTTTAGGTAGCGGGAGAGAGGGGAATGAGCAGTACTTC.